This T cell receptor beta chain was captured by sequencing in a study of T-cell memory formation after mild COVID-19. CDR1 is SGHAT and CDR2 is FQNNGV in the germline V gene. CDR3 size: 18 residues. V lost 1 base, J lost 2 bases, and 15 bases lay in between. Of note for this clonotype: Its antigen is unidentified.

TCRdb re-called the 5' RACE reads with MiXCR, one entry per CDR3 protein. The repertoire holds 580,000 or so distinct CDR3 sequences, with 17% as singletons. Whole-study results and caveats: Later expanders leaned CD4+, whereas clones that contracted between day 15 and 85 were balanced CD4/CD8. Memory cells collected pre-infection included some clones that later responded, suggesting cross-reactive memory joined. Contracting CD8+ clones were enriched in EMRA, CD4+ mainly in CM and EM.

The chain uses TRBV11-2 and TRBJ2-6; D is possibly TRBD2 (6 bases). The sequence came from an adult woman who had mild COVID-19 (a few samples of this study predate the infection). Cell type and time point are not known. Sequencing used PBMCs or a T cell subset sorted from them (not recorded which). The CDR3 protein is CASSLVEGPPTGANVLTF. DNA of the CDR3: TGTGCCAGCAGCTTAGTGGAGGGGCCTCCGACTGGGGCCAACGTCCTGACTTTC.